The entry below describes one T cell receptor (beta chain). Its cognate antigen is unknown. An amount of RNA that ranged from roughly 0.5 to 1 ug was reverse transcribed with random hexamers. Amplification of the TCR beta CDR3 was carried out by immunoSEQ multiplex PCR, which spanned a total of 54 Vbeta and 13 Jbeta segments. TCRdb used MiXCR to reprocess the immunoSEQ multiplex PCR reads, holding one entry per CDR3 protein. The data show 75,000 to 95,000 distinct CDR3 sequences, 95% seen once. The sample belongs to a study of CD8 T cells in Susac syndrome. Study details: Of the sequenced Susac syndrome patients, over 5 had active disease and roughly eight were in remission. Patients with Susac syndrome were therapy-naive, treated with corticosteroids, or treated with intravenous immunoglobulin alone when blood was collected.

Study outcomes and limitations: In total CD8+ repertoires, roughly 17 Susac-specific public clones were detected, and CD8+ TEMRA repertoires contained four or five.

The sequence came from a human donor with Susac syndrome. The sample comprised CD8+ T cells from PBMCs.

The CDR3 here is CSARDNRDALYSQYF. In nucleotides, the CDR3 is TGCAGTGCTAGAGACAACCGGGACGCGTTGTACTCCCAGTACTTC. The rearrangement joins TRBV20-1 to TRBJ2-5; TRBD1 or TRBD2 may be the D gene (5 bases each). This CDR3 spans 15 amino acids. Germline V lookup: CDR1 DFQATT, CDR2 SNEGSKA (reference sequence). V lost 0 bases and J lost 9, with 20 bases in between.